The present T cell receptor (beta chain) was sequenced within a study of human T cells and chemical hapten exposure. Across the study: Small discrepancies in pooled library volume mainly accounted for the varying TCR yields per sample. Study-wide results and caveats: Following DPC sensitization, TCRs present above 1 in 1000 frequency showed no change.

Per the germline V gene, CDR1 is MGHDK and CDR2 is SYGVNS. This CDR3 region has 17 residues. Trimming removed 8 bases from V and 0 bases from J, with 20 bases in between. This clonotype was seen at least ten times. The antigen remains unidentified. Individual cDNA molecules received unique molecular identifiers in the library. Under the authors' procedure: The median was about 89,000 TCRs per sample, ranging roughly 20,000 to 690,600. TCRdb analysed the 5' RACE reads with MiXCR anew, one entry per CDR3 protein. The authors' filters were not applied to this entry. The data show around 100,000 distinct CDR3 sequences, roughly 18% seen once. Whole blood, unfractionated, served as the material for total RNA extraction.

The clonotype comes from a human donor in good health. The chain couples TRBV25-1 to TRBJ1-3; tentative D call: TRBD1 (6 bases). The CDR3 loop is CASGSTHGGHSGNTIYF. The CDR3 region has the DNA TGTGCCAGCGGATCGACTCACGGGGGACACTCTGGAAACACCATATATTTT.